This T cell receptor (beta chain) was captured in a study of cytomegalovirus exposure and HLA in healthy donors. Across the whole study: In an early release, HLA-typed donors contributed about 80 million unique TCR sequences. Study observations and caveats: Some V segments could not be told apart, so they were left out, TRBV6-2 and TRBV6-3 among them. Later examination showed HLA-associated TCR beta chains had greater clonal expansion than equally common others. Among TCR beta chains, those listed as cytomegalovirus-associated numbered roughly 150.

PCR amplification relied on 60 Vbeta primers (plus 13 Jbeta primers). Only in-frame clones appear in the TCRdb table, and some are missing; sequencing was by immunoSEQ multiplex PCR. The sample holds 74,000 or so clones, 65% to 70% seen once. The V and J ends lost 0 bases and 5 bases, in that order; junction bases with no gene match: 12. Germline assignment: CDR1 SGDLS and CDR2 YYNGEE. This CDR3 comprises 17 residues. This clone was counted a single time. Its antigen is not identified. This receptor was identified in a woman in her 30s in good health and CMV-seronegative. The chain employs TRBV9 and TRBJ2-5, with 8 bases fitting TRBD1. Source material: PBMCs. The CDR3 DNA is TGTGCCAGCAGCGTAGGAGCAGGGGGCGCGACTCTGGAGACCCAGTACTTC. Its translation: CASSVGAGGATLETQYF. The variable domain in full, with the rest retrieved from reference TRBV9 and TRBJ2-5, is DSGVTQTPKHLITATGQRVTLRCSPRSGDLSVYWYQQSLDQGLQFLIQYYNGEERAKGNILERFSAQQFPDLHSELNLSSLELGDSALYFCASSVGAGGATLETQYFGPGTRLLVL.